This TCR beta chain originates from a study of shared clonotypes between healthy human individuals. The CDR3 is made up of 15 amino acids. J was trimmed by 3 bases and V by 2 bases; bases with no gene match: 4. Germline V gene sequence: CDR1 MNHNY, CDR2 SVGAGI (reference sequence). Study findings and constraints: Relative to memory subsets, naive subsets generally showed larger estimated richness. Limited genetic and exposure-history diversity came from having few donors. Rarefaction curves obtained for sorted subsets showed sequencing incomplete despite large depth.

The assay was immunoSEQ multiplex PCR, and TCRdb's table has in-frame clones only and misses some. The sample includes roughly 2,500,000 clones, approximately 94% of them seen just once. Concerning this clone itself: Its antigen is undetermined.

The sequenced sample consisted of naive CD4+ T cells from PBMCs. Indicated subset: CD45RA+ positively selected. The chain couples TRBV6-6 to TRBJ2-5; TRBD1 matches 9 bases. This clonotype was sampled from a man younger than 35 in good health. Some clones in this sample may be carry-over from other donors' samples. CDR3 nucleotide sequence: TGTGCCAGCAGTTACCTCCGGGACAGGGAAGAGACCCAGTACTTC. This translates into CASSYLRDREETQYF.